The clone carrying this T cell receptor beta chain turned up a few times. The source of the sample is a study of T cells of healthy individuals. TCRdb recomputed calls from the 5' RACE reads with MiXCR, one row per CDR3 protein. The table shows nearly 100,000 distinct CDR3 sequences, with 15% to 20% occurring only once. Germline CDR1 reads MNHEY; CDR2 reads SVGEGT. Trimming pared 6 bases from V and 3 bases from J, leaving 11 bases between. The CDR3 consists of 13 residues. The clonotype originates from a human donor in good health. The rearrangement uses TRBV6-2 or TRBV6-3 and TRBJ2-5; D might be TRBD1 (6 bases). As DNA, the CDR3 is TGTGCCAGCAGAGGACAGCTAGAAGAGACCCAGTACTTC. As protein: CASRGQLEETQYF.